Below, 10 T cell receptor beta chains from the same sample are listed, as sequenced in a study of regulatory T cells in long-lasting Graves disease. The sample's time point: persistent/refractory GD, antithyroid drugs over 5 years with positive TRAb. RNA from PBMCs was the source of the TCR library. CDR3-region Arm-PCR and iRepertoire HTBI primers produced the TCR beta libraries. TCRdb re-analysed the multiplex PCR reads in MiXCR, keeping a single row per CDR3 protein. The table includes roughly 500,000 distinct CDR3 sequences, about 20% detected once. The sequences come from peripheral blood mononuclear cells (PBMCs), collected when the disease was refractory, from a patient treated with antithyroid drugs. These receptors all come from a female donor with Graves disease.

Ten or more counts support this clonotype. The chain uses TRBV6-2 or TRBV6-3 and TRBJ2-6; 7 bases match TRBD1. This CDR3 has 17 amino acids. CDR1 and CDR2 (germline): MNHEY, SVGEGT. V lost 4 bases and J lost 0; bases outside the gene matches: 6. The CDR3 sequence is CASSSDRPVSGANVLTF. In DNA form, the CDR3 reads TGTGCCAGCAGTTCGGACAGGCCGGTCTCTGGGGCCAACGTCCTGACTTTC.

As for this clonotype: This may come from a read error, since a much larger clone is one base off. The gene calls are TRBV5-4 and TRBJ2-7; 10 bases are shared with TRBD1. The J segment lost 5 bases and the V segment lost 3 bases, leaving 5 bases of the junction unmatched. In germline, CDR1 is SGHNT, CDR2 YYREEE (reference sequence). The CDR3 consists of 14 residues. CDR3 coding DNA: TGTGCCAGCAGCTGGGGACAGGGGCTGAACGAGCAGTACTTC. This translates into CASSWGQGLNEQYF.

This clonotype was seen repeatedly, ten times or more. The chain joins TRBV28 to TRBJ2-5; 7 bases align to TRBD1. The ends lost 9 bases at V and 5 bases at J; junction bases unmatched: 6. Germline CDR1 MDHEN, CDR2 SYDVKM. This CDR3 spans 12 amino acids. CDR3 loop: CASLGTVETQYF. The CDR3 DNA reads TGTGCCAGTTTAGGGACAGTTGAGACCCAGTACTTC.

The chain is built from TRBV7-9 and TRBJ1-2; D gene unclear. This CDR3 region has 10 residues. V lost 7 bases to trimming and J lost 8 bases, with 8 bases between them. Per germline, CDR1 SEHNR and CDR2 FQNEAQ (reference sequence). The CDR3 loop reads CASTERGYTF. In nucleotides, the CDR3 is TGTGCCAGCACCGAGCGGGGCTACACCTTC.

The gene calls are TRBV5-5 and TRBJ2-7, with a tentative D call TRBD2 (6 bases). This CDR3 is built from 17 residues. Trimming removed 4 bases at V and 0 bases at J, with 20 bases between. Germline CDR1 reads SGHKS; CDR2 reads YYEKEE (reference sequence). CDR3 nucleotide sequence: TGTGCCAGCAGCCGACTAGTCGGTGGTGGGCCCTCCTACGAGCAGTACTTC. Translating it yields CASSRLVGGGPSYEQYF.

The V call is TRBV15, the J call TRBJ1-1, with D possibly TRBD1 on 6 matching bases. V was trimmed by 5 bases and J by 6 bases, leaving 10 bases between them. There are 12 residues in the CDR3. Germline V gives CDR1 LNHNV, CDR2 YYDKDF (reference sequence). CDR3 bases: TGTGCCACCAGCTGGGACAACGCTGAAGCTTTCTTT. It codes for CATSWDNAEAFF. The whole variable domain, filled in from reference TRBV15 and TRBJ1-1, reads DAMVIQNPRYQVTQFGKPVTLSCSQTLNHNVMYWYQQKSSQAPKLLFHYYDKDFNNEADTPDNFQSRRPNTSFCFLDIRSPGLGDTAMYLCATSWDNAEAFFGQGTRLTVV.

The chain joins TRBV19 to TRBJ1-2, with unresolved D. Trimming left V 9 bases short and J 2 bases short, with 13 bases between. CDR1 and CDR2 from the germline V gene are LNHDA and SQIVND (reference sequence). CDR3 size: 13 residues. Here the CDR3 reads CASRAQDNYGYTF. For the CDR3, the DNA is TGTGCCAGCAGAGCTCAAGACAACTATGGCTACACCTTC.

This clonotype was counted ten times or more. One end of the junction is discordant with germline, which a read error may explain. The chain carries TRBV12-3 or TRBV12-4 and TRBJ1-1; D uncertain. CDR3 size: 14 residues. The CDR3 is CAGSFTNQRSEAFF. The CDR3 bases are TGTGCCGGCAGTTTTACGAACCAGAGAAGTGAAGCTTTCTTT.

The gene calls are TRBV15 and TRBJ2-7; the match to TRBD1 covers 7 bases. Per germline, CDR1 LNHNV and CDR2 YYDKDF (reference sequence). Unmatched junction bases numbered 3, after V lost 8 bases and J lost 2 bases. The CDR3 runs 12 residues. The CDR3 loop is CATSQGAYEQYF. The CDR3 nucleotides read TGTGCCACCTCCCAGGGGGCCTACGAGCAGTACTTC. The variable domain in full, with the rest retrieved from reference TRBV15 and TRBJ2-7, is DAMVIQNPRYQVTQFGKPVTLSCSQTLNHNVMYWYQQKSSQAPKLLFHYYDKDFNNEADTPDNFQSRRPNTSFCFLDIRSPGLGDTAMYLCATSQGAYEQYFGPGTRLTVT.

This chain joins TRBV7-2 and TRBJ2-1; D is ambiguous. Trimming removed 1 base at V and 6 bases at J, with 7 bases between. The CDR3 extends over 13 amino acids. Germline CDR1 reads SGHTA; CDR2 reads FQGNSA. The CDR3 nucleotides read TGTGCCAGCAGCTTAGTTCGGATCAATGAGCAGTTCTTC. Translated, it gives CASSLVRINEQFF. Together with reference TRBV7-2 and TRBJ2-1, the CDR3 gives the full variable domain: GAGVSQSPSNKVTEKGKDVELRCDPISGHTALYWYRQSLGQGLEFLIYFQGNSAPDKSGLPSDRFSAERTGGSVSTLTIQRTQQEDSAVYLCASSLVRINEQFFGPGTRLTVL.